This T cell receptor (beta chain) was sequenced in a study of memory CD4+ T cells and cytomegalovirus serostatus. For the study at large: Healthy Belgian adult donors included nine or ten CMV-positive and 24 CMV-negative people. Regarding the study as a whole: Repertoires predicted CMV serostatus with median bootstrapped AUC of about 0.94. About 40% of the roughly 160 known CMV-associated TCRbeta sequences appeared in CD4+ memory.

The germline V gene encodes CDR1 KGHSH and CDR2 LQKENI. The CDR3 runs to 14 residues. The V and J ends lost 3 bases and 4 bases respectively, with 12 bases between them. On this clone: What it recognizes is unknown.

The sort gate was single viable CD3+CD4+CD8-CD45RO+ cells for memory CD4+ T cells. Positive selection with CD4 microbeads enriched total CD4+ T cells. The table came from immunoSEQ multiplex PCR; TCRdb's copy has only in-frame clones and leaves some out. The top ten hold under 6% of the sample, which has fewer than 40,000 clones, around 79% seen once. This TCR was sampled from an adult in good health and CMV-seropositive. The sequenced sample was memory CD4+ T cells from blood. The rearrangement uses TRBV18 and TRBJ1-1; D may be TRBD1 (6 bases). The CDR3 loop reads CASSPLGGGTEAFF. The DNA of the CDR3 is TGTGCCAGCTCACCCTTAGGGGGAGGCACTGAAGCTTTCTTT. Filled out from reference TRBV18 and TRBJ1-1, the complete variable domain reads NAGVMQNPRHLVRRRGQEARLRCSPMKGHSHVYWYRQLPEEGLKFMVYLQKENIIDESGMPKERFSAEFPKEGPSILRIQQVVRGDSAAYFCASSPLGGGTEAFFGQGTRLTVV.